One TCR beta chain is described in this entry. Antigen unknown. Healthy donors had no documented immune events, such as infections, while sampled. Data came from immunoSEQ multiplex PCR; TCRdb stores just in-frame clones and leaves some out. The sample lists under 120,000 clones, roughly 89% occurring once. This sample is drawn from a study of identifying expanded T cells in peripheral blood. Study-level findings and limits: About 1.2 clones differed between technical replicates, versus about 15 and 19 over time.

This sequence was found in a person aged 18-69 years in good health. The specimen sequenced was blood.

The CDR3 DNA reads TGTGCCAGCAACCAAAGAGGGGGACAAGGCACCGGGGAGCTGTTTTTT. It codes for CASNQRGGQGTGELFF. The rearrangement links TRBV11-2 to TRBJ2-2; possibly TRBD1 for D (6 bases). Germline CDR1 is SGHAT and CDR2 is FQNNGV. This CDR3 is built from 16 residues. Trimming shortened V by 7 bases and J by 4 bases, and 19 bases separated the two germline ends.